One sample yielded the 7 T cell receptor beta chains listed below, sequenced in a study of cytomegalovirus exposure and HLA in healthy donors. Profiling relied on immunoSEQ multiplex PCR, and the TCRdb table lists in-frame clones only, not all of them. Here the sample spans some 200,000 clones, approximately 86% being singletons. The source material was PBMCs. The receptors were sampled from a man aged 25-45 years in good health and CMV-seropositive.

V and J are TRBV5-1 and TRBJ1-4; D gene uncertain. V dropped 0 bases and J dropped 5 bases, with 8 bases sitting between them. The length of the CDR3 is 14 residues. The germline CDR1 and CDR2 sequences are SGHRS and YFSETQ. In nucleotides, the CDR3 is TGCGCCAGCAGCTTGGAGGCGGGGAATGAAAAACTGTTTTTT. Translating gives CASSLEAGNEKLFF.

The V call is TRBV6-1, the J call TRBJ1-1; 10 nucleotides match TRBD1. Germline CDR1 and CDR2: MNHNS and SASEGT. V was pared by 5 bases and J by 7 bases, with 7 bases of the junction left unmatched. CDR3 length equals 14 residues. CDR3 loop: CASSQGQGGNEAFF. The CDR3 region has the DNA TGTGCCAGCAGTCAAGGACAGGGGGGGAATGAAGCTTTCTTT.

This chain uses TRBV5-1 with TRBJ1-1; no definite D call. This CDR3 contains 15 residues. The germline CDR1 and CDR2 sequences are SGHRS and YFSETQ. With 0 bases removed from V and 0 bases from J, the gap between germline ends came to 9 bases. The CDR3 DNA sequence: TGCGCCAGCAGCTTGGGCCCAGCCATGAACACTGAAGCTTTCTTT. It translates to CASSLGPAMNTEAFF.

The genes are TRBV18 and TRBJ1-1; D is possibly TRBD1 (6 bases). Germline V gene lookup returns CDR1 KGHSH and CDR2 LQKENI. The V end lost 3 bases, the J end lost 5 bases, and 19 bases lay between the germline ends. The CDR3 is 16 amino acids. The CDR3 DNA reads as TGTGCCAGCTCACCCCTTCCCCCACAGGGAGGAACTGAAGCTTTCTTT. Translating it yields CASSPLPPQGGTEAFF.

A single count supports this clone. The V and J genes are TRBV5-1 and TRBJ2-2; D gene unclear. The CDR3 length is 16 residues. Germline lookup yields CDR1 SGHRS and CDR2 YFSETQ. V was shortened by 0 bases and J by 0 bases, with 9 bases between the two germline ends. The CDR3 DNA sequence: TGCGCCAGCAGCTTGGGGTGGAATCCGAACACCGGGGAGCTGTTTTTT. It specifies CASSLGWNPNTGELFF. The full variable domain, rest sourced from reference TRBV5-1 and TRBJ2-2, is KAGVTQTPRYLIKTRGQQVTLSCSPISGHRSVSWYQQTPGQGLQFLFEYFSETQRNKGNFPGRFSGRQFSNSRSEMNVSTLELGDSALYLCASSLGWNPNTGELFFGEGSRLTVL.

The chain employs TRBV27 and TRBJ2-7, with D unresolved. The germline V and J ends were trimmed by 3 bases and 3 bases, with 9 bases remaining between them. The CDR3 loop spans 13 amino acids. From germline, CDR1 is MNHEY and CDR2 SMNVEV (reference sequence). The CDR3 sequence: CASSFQSDYEQYF. CDR3 DNA sequence: TGTGCCAGCAGTTTCCAAAGCGACTACGAGCAGTACTTC.

A remark on this clone: Relative to the germline gene, one junction end is altered; a read error may explain this. This CDR3 is CASSLGGFNTGELFF. The DNA of the CDR3 is TGTGCTAGCAGCTTAGGCGGTTTTAACACCGGGGAGCTGTTTTTT. The chain uses TRBV7-7 and TRBJ2-2; D uncertain. Germline loops: CDR1 SSHAT, CDR2 FNYEAQ (reference sequence). The CDR3 length is 15 residues.